This is a list of T cell receptor beta chains from one sample in a study of blood T cell repertoires in COVID-19. Sequencing used immunoSEQ multiplex PCR; TCRdb keeps in-frame clones, though not all of them. In the table there are approximately 96,000 clones, over 75% of which are singletons. The sample comprised peripheral blood. These receptors came from a woman aged 80 or older with acute or convalescent COVID-19. CDR3s include the opening cysteine and the closing phenylalanine or tryptophan. The D gene is left open where the match is weak. Some rows have no size entry. The others give once, few or many, or a class for an expanded clone.

J gene: TRBJ2-7
V gene: TRBV7-2
D gene: TRBD1
CDR3 length: 15
clone size: .
CDR3 protein: CASSLEGQSLHEQYF
CDR3 DNA: TGTGCCAGCAGCTTAGAGGGACAGAGTCTCCACGAGCAGTACTTC

J gene: TRBJ1-1
V gene: TRBV18
D gene: TRBD1
CDR3 length: 14
clone size: .
CDR3 protein: CASSLNPGGPEAFF
CDR3 DNA: TGTGCCAGCTCGCTAAATCCAGGGGGCCCTGAAGCTTTCTTT

J gene: TRBJ1-3
V gene: TRBV7-6
D gene: .
CDR3 length: 16
clone size: once
CDR3 protein: CASSLTDGSSGNTIYF
CDR3 DNA: TGTGCCAGCAGCTTAACGGACGGGAGCTCTGGAAACACCATATATTTT

J gene: TRBJ2-1
V gene: TRBV5-1
D gene: TRBD2
CDR3 length: 16
clone size: .
CDR3 protein: CASSRVGTSGFNEQFF
CDR3 DNA: TGCGCCAGCAGCCGCGTTGGGACTAGCGGATTTAATGAGCAGTTCTTC

J gene: TRBJ2-4
V gene: TRBV6-6
D gene: .
CDR3 length: 15
clone size: many
CDR3 protein: CASSSSEQGIYIQYF
CDR3 DNA: TGTGCCAGCAGTTCCTCTGAACAGGGTATATACATTCAGTACTTC

J gene: TRBJ2-1
V gene: TRBV24-1
D gene: .
CDR3 length: 14
clone size: .
CDR3 protein: CATSGQRAIDEQFF
CDR3 DNA: TGTGCCACCTCTGGTCAGCGGGCTATCGATGAGCAGTTCTTC

J gene: TRBJ1-1
V gene: TRBV5-1
D gene: .
CDR3 length: 14
clone size: few
CDR3 protein: CASSSVTQNTEAFF
CDR3 DNA: TGCGCCAGCAGCTCCGTCACACAGAACACTGAAGCTTTCTTT

J gene: TRBJ1-2
V gene: TRBV6-5
D gene: .
CDR3 length: 14
clone size: .
CDR3 protein: CASSPLTDPRGYTF
CDR3 DNA: TGTGCCAGCAGCCCCTTGACAGACCCGAGAGGCTACACCTTC

J gene: TRBJ2-7
V gene: TRBV18
D gene: TRBD2
CDR3 length: 15
clone size: .
CDR3 protein: CASSPGGVSSYEQYF
CDR3 DNA: TGTGCCAGCTCACCAGGGGGGGTTAGCTCCTACGAGCAGTACTTC

J gene: TRBJ1-2
V gene: TRBV4-1
D gene: TRBD1
CDR3 length: 16
clone size: .
CDR3 protein: CASSQDGTATNYGYTF
CDR3 DNA: TGCGCCAGCAGCCAAGACGGGACAGCCACTAACTATGGCTACACCTTC

J gene: TRBJ2-5
V gene: TRBV19
D gene: TRBD2
CDR3 length: 15
clone size: .
CDR3 protein: CASSIPSGRGETQYF
CDR3 DNA: TGTGCCAGTAGTATTCCTAGCGGGAGAGGGGAGACCCAGTACTTC

J gene: TRBJ1-5
V gene: TRBV7-9
D gene: TRBD1
CDR3 length: 14
clone size: .
CDR3 protein: CASSSDRAPQPQHF
CDR3 DNA: TGTGCCAGCAGCTCCGACAGGGCTCCTCAACCCCAGCATTTT

J gene: TRBJ1-1
V gene: TRBV6-5
D gene: .
CDR3 length: 13
clone size: .
CDR3 protein: CASSPWGGTEAFF
CDR3 DNA: TGTGCCAGCAGCCCCTGGGGGGGGACTGAAGCTTTCTTT

J gene: TRBJ1-6
V gene: TRBV5-5
D gene: .
CDR3 length: 14
clone size: .
CDR3 protein: CASSLGQGNSPLHF
CDR3 DNA: TGTGCCAGCAGCCTGGGGCAGGGGAATTCACCCCTCCACTTT

J gene: TRBJ1-1
V gene: TRBV7-8
D gene: .
CDR3 length: 13
clone size: .
CDR3 protein: CASSSGGGTEAFF
CDR3 DNA: TGTGCCAGCAGCTCCGGGGGAGGGACTGAAGCTTTCTTT